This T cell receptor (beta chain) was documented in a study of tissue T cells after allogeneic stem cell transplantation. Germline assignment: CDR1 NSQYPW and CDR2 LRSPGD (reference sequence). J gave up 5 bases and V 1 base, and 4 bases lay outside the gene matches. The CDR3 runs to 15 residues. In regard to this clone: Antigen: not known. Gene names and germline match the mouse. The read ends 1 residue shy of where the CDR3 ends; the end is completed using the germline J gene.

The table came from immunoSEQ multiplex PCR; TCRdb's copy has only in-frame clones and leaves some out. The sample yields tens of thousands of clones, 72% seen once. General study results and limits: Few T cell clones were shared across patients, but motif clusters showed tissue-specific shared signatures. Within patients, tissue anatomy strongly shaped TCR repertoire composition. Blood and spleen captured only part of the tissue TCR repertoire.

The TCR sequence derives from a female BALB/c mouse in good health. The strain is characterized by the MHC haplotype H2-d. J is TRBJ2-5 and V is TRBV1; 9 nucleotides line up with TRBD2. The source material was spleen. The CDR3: CTCSAVPGGGDTQYF. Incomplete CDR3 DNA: TGCACCTGCAGTGCAGTGCCTGGGGGGGGAGACACCCAGTAC. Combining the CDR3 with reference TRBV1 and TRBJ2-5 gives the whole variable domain VTLLEQNPRWRLVPRGQAVNLRCILKNSQYPWMSWYQQDLQKQLQWLFTLRSPGDKEVKSLPGADYLATRVTDTELRLQVANMSQGRTLYCTCSAVPGGGDTQYFGPGTRLLVL.